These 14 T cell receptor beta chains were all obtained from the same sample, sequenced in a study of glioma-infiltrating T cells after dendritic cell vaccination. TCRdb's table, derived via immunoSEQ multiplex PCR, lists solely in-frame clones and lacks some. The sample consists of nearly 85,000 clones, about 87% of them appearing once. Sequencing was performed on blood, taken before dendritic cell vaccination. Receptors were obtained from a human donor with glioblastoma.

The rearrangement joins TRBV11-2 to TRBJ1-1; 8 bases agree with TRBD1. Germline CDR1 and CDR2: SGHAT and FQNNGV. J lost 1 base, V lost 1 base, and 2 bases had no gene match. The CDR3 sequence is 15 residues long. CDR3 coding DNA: TGTGCCAGCAGCTTAGCAGGGACAGGGAACACTGAAGCTTTCTTT. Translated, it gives CASSLAGTGNTEAFF.

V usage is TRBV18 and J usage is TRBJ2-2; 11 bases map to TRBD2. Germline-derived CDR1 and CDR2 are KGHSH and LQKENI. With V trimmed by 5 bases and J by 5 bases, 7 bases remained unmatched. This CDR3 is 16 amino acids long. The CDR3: CASSTSGGARTGELFF. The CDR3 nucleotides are TGTGCCAGCTCAACTAGCGGGGGAGCGCGGACCGGGGAGCTGTTTTTT.

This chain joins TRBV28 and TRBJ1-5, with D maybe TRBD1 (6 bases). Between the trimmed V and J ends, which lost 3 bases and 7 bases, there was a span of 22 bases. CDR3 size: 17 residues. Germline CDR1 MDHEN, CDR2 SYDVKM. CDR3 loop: CASSLGARGGAGQPQHF. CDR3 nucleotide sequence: TGTGCCAGCAGTTTGGGGGCCCGGGGGGGTGCCGGACAGCCCCAGCATTTT. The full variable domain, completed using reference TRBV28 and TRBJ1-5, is DVKVTQSSRYLVKRTGEKVFLECVQDMDHENMFWYRQDPGLGLRLIYFSYDVKMKEKGDIPEGYSVSREKKERFSLILESASTNQTSMYLCASSLGARGGAGQPQHFGDGTRLSIL.

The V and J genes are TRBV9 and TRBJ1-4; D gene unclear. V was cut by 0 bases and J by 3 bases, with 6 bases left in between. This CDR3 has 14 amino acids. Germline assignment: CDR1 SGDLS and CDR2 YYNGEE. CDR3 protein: CASSVGASNEKLFF. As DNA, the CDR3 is TGTGCCAGCAGCGTAGGAGCCTCTAATGAAAAACTGTTTTTT.

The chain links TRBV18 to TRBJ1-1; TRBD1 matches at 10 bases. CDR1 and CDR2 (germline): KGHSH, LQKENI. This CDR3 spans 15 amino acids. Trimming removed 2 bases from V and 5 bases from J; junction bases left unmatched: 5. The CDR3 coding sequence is TGTGCCAGCTCACCAGAGACAGGGGGCGCGACTGAAGCTTTCTTT. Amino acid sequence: CASSPETGGATEAFF.

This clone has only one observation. In DNA form, the CDR3 reads TGTGCCAGTAGTATGGGGTGGAGGACTGAAGCTTTCTTT. It encodes CASSMGWRTEAFF. The gene calls are TRBV19 and TRBJ1-1; D is uncertain. The CDR3 is made up of 13 amino acids. CDR1 and CDR2 from the germline V gene are LNHDA and SQIVND (reference sequence). With 3 bases removed from V and 5 bases from J, the gap between germline ends came to 10 bases.

CDR3 in DNA: TGCGCCAGCAGCCATAGTCCCTGGACAGGGGAGACCCAGTACTTC. Its translation is CASSHSPWTGETQYF. The V call is TRBV5-1, the J call TRBJ2-5; TRBD1 matches 8 bases. Germline V gene lookup returns CDR1 SGHRS and CDR2 YFSETQ. Trimming cost V 4 bases and J 5 bases; bases outside gene matches: 10. CDR3 length equals 15 residues.

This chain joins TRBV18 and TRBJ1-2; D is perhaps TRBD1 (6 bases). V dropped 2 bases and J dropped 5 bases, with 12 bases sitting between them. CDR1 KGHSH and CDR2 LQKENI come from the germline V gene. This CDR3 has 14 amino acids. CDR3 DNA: TGTGCCAGCTCACCAGTCAGTGGACAGTATGGCTACACCTTC. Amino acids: CASSPVSGQYGYTF.

The CDR3 is CASSLTFQETQYF. Here the CDR3 DNA reads TGTGCCAGCAGCTTAACCTTCCAAGAGACCCAGTACTTC. The chain uses TRBV7-3 and TRBJ2-5, with D unclear. Trimming took 0 bases from V and 1 from J, leaving 3 bases between them. Germline V gene data show CDR1 as SGHTA and CDR2 as FQGTGA. This CDR3 has 13 residues. The whole variable domain, remainder taken from reference TRBV7-3 and TRBJ2-5, is GAGVSQTPSNKVTEKGKYVELRCDPISGHTALYWYRQSLGQGPEFLIYFQGTGAADDSGLPNDRFFAVRPEGSVSTLKIQRTERGDSAVYLCASSLTFQETQYFGPGTRLLVL.

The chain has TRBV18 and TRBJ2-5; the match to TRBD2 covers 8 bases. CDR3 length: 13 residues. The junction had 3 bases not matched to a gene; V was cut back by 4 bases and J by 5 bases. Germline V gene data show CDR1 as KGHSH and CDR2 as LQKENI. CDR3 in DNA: TGTGCCAGCTCACGGGCTAGCGGGGAGACCCAGTACTTC. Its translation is CASSRASGETQYF.

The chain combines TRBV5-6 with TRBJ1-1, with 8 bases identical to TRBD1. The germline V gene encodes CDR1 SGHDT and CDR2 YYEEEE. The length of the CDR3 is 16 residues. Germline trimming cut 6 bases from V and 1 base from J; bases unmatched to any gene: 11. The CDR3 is CASTDQGTGGNTEAFF. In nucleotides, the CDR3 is TGTGCCAGCACGGATCAGGGTACAGGGGGGAACACTGAAGCTTTCTTT.

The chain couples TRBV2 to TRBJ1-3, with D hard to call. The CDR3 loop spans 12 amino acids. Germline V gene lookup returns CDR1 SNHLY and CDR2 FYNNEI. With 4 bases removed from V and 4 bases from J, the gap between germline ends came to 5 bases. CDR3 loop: CASSASGNTIYF. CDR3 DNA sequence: TGTGCCAGCAGTGCCTCGGGAAACACCATATATTTT.

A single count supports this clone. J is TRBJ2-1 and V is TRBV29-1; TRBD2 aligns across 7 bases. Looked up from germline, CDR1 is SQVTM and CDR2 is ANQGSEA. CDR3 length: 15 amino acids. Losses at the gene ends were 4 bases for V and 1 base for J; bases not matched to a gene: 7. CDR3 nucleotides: TGCAGCGTTGTTCTCCTAGCGGATTCCTACAATGAGCAGTTCTTC. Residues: CSVVLLADSYNEQFF.

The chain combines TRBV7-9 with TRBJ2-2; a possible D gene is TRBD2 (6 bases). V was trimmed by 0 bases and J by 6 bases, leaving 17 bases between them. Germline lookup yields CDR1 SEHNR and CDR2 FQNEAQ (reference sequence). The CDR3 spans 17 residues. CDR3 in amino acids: CASSLAPGGEGSGELFF. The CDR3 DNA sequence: TGTGCCAGCAGCTTAGCGCCGGGCGGGGAAGGGTCCGGGGAGCTGTTTTTT.